The 27 T cell receptor beta chains given below trace back to one sample, sequenced in a study of shared clonotypes between healthy human individuals (dated by TCRdb to 2018 to 2020). Library construction relied on the immunoSEQ multiplex PCR assay. The table was pulled from immuneACCESS by TCRdb, which kept in-frame rearrangements only. Such tables lose some clones; where checked, under half of the loss comes from unresolved V genes, and the rest has no known cause. The sample records some 480,000 clones, 70% to 85% of which are singletons. The ten top clones hold more than 10% of the sample. The source material was PBMCs. These receptors all come from a woman in her thirties or forties in good health. Some clones in this sample may be carry-over from other donors' samples.

The rearrangement joins TRBV28 to TRBJ1-3; possibly TRBD1 for D (6 bases). CDR1 and CDR2 from the germline V gene are MDHEN and SYDVKM. V lost 9 bases, J lost 0 bases, and 12 bases lay in between. This CDR3 contains 14 residues. The DNA for the CDR3 is TGTGCCAGTCAGACAGGACACTCTGGAAACACCATATATTTT. It yields the protein CASQTGHSGNTIYF. Combining the CDR3 with reference TRBV28 and TRBJ1-3 gives the whole variable domain DVKVTQSSRYLVKRTGEKVFLECVQDMDHENMFWYRQDPGLGLRLIYFSYDVKMKEKGDIPEGYSVSREKKERFSLILESASTNQTSMYLCASQTGHSGNTIYFGEGSWLTVV.

The CDR3 nucleotides read TGCGCCAGCAGCTTGGAGGCGGAGGAGACCCAGTACTTC. The encoded protein is CASSLEAEETQYF. J is TRBJ2-5 and V is TRBV5-1; D is unresolved. V was clipped by 0 bases and J by 5 bases, with 8 bases between them. CDR1 SGHRS and CDR2 YFSETQ come from the germline V gene. This CDR3 is built from 13 residues.

This chain links TRBV6-6 with TRBJ1-4; possible D gene TRBD1, 5 bases. This CDR3 comprises 13 residues. Germline CDR1 reads MNHNY; CDR2 reads SVGAGI (reference sequence). Trimming removed 7 bases at V and 4 bases at J, with 10 bases between. CDR3 amino acids: CASTRDLNEKLFF. The DNA of the CDR3 is TGTGCCAGCACCCGGGACCTTAATGAAAAACTGTTTTTT.

This clone has just one count. Different DNA sequences within this sample yield the same CDR3. V gene TRBV7-2 combines with J gene TRBJ2-1; D gene uncertain. The CDR3 length is 12 residues. Germline-derived CDR1 and CDR2 are SGHTA and FQGNSA. Trimming left V 4 bases short and J 3 bases short, with 4 bases between. This chain's CDR3 is CASSSNYNEQFF. The CDR3 DNA reads as TGTGCCAGCAGCTCCAACTACAATGAGCAGTTCTTC.

This chain connects TRBV28 to TRBJ1-6; possibly TRBD1 for D (6 bases). Germline V lookup: CDR1 MDHEN, CDR2 SYDVKM. V dropped 2 bases and J dropped 14 bases, with 22 bases sitting between them. There are 16 residues in the CDR3. The CDR3 nucleotides read TGTGCCAGCAGTTTACAGGGGCTGGGGGCAGCGGGAACCCTCCACTTT. Translated: CASSLQGLGAAGTLHF.

This clone was detected a few times. The chain joins TRBV13 to TRBJ2-3; D gene ambiguous. This CDR3 spans 14 amino acids. CDR1 and CDR2 (germline): PRHDT, FYEKMQ (reference sequence). Trimming removed 5 bases at V and 1 base at J, with 10 bases between. The CDR3 sequence: CASSPPSGTDTQYF. The DNA for the CDR3 is TGTGCCAGCAGCCCACCGAGCGGCACAGATACGCAGTATTTT.

The chain couples TRBV30 to TRBJ1-4; D is ambiguous. Germline assignment: CDR1 GTSNPN and CDR2 SVGIG (reference sequence). The V end was cut by 2 bases, the J end by 0 bases, with 19 bases between. This CDR3 contains 18 residues. This CDR3 reads CAWSNGVRKEATNEKLFF. The DNA of the CDR3 is TGTGCCTGGAGTAACGGGGTCCGGAAAGAGGCAACTAATGAAAAACTGTTTTTT.

V and J are TRBV9 and TRBJ2-1, with 9 bases aligning to TRBD2. This CDR3 comprises 18 residues. V shed 4 bases, J shed 4 bases, and the junction held 15 bases outside the gene matches. CDR1 SGDLS and CDR2 YYNGEE come from the germline V gene. In nucleotides, the CDR3 is TGTGCCAGCAGCACTTGGGGTAGCGGGAGTGCGGGGTACAATGAGCAGTTCTTC. As protein: CASSTWGSGSAGYNEQFF.

The chain links TRBV30 to TRBJ1-1; D is ambiguous. Germline V lookup: CDR1 GTSNPN, CDR2 SVGIG (reference sequence). Trimming cost V 2 bases and J 0 bases, with 10 bases left between them. CDR3 length: 14 amino acids. The CDR3 bases are TGTGCCTGGAGTTCCTGGGGTCTGAACACTGAAGCTTTCTTT. As protein: CAWSSWGLNTEAFF.

A remark on this clone: At one of its ends the junction is not consistent with the germline gene, which may arise from a read error. The chain joins TRBV5-4 to TRBJ2-7; TRBD2 might be the D (6 bases). Germline assignment: CDR1 SGHNT and CDR2 YYREEE (reference sequence). The CDR3 runs to 16 residues. The CDR3 loop is CASSQDHGSGAYEQYF. The CDR3 DNA sequence: TGCGCCAGCAGCCAAGATCATGGTAGCGGAGCCTACGAGCAGTACTTC.

In regard to this clone: With a far larger clone one base away, a read error is the likely cause. The chain links TRBV2 to TRBJ2-7; D gene ambiguous. Germline CDR1 reads SNHLY; CDR2 reads FYNNEI. V lost 5 bases and J lost 4, with 12 bases in between. The length of the CDR3 is 13 residues. CDR3 DNA sequence: TGTGCCAGCAGTTATAGGCAACCTTACGAGCAGTACTTC. Its protein product is CASSYRQPYEQYF.

J is TRBJ2-3 and V is TRBV27; D gene ambiguous. The germline V and J ends were trimmed by 5 bases and 5 bases, with 8 bases remaining between them. The CDR3 has 12 amino acids. CDR1 and CDR2 from the germline V gene are MNHEY and SMNVEV (reference sequence). CDR3 region: CASSTRRDTQYF. The CDR3 DNA follows: TGTGCCAGCAGTACCCGGAGAGATACGCAGTATTTT.

The chain has TRBV11-1 and TRBJ2-5; TRBD1 matches 9 bases. The CDR3 contains 13 residues. V dropped 5 bases and J dropped 5; count of bases not matched to a gene: 3. Germline V lookup: CDR1 SGHAT, CDR2 FQDESV (reference sequence). The CDR3 nucleotides are TGTGCCAGCAGCCGCGACAGGGGGGAGACCCAGTACTTC. This sequence encodes CASSRDRGETQYF.

This sequence joins TRBV14 and TRBJ2-7, with 12 nucleotides matching TRBD2. The CDR3 runs to 19 residues. Trimming at V came to 4 bases and at J to 0 bases, leaving 13 bases not matched to a gene. The V gene's germline CDR1 is SGHDN and CDR2 FVKESK. As DNA, the CDR3 is TGTGCCAGCAGCCCCATGACTAGCGGGAGTCCGGTGAGCTCCTACGAGCAGTACTTC. It codes for CASSPMTSGSPVSSYEQYF. The full variable domain, in which reference TRBV14 and TRBJ2-7 provide the parts outside the CDR3, is EAGVTQFPSHSVIEKGQTVTLRCDPISGHDNLYWYRRVMGKEIKFLLHFVKESKQDESGMPNNRFLAERTGGTYSTLKVQPAELEDSGVYFCASSPMTSGSPVSSYEQYFGPGTRLTVT.

The rearrangement uses TRBV5-1 and TRBJ2-1; D not resolved. This CDR3 spans 9 amino acids. V lost 7 bases and J 7 bases, leaving 3 bases between the germline ends. The germline V gene has CDR1 SGHRS and CDR2 YFSETQ. CDR3 nucleotide sequence: TGCGCCAGCTGGAATGAGCAGTTCTTC. Protein product: CASWNEQFF.

V is TRBV4-1 and J is TRBJ2-6; tentatively, D is TRBD1 or TRBD2 (5 bases each). The CDR3 contains 14 residues. V was cut by 3 bases and J by 9 bases, with 12 bases left in between. CDR1 and CDR2 (germline): MGHRA, YSYEKL. Here the CDR3 reads CASSQVGTNNVLTF. DNA of the CDR3: TGCGCCAGCAGCCAGGTCGGGACCAACAACGTCCTGACTTTC.

The rearrangement links TRBV18 to TRBJ1-5; D is ambiguous. Germline CDR1 is KGHSH and CDR2 is LQKENI. V lost 2 bases to trimming and J lost 7 bases, with 9 bases between them. This CDR3 comprises 13 residues. The DNA of the CDR3 is TGTGCCAGCTCACCAAGAAGGGAACAGCCCCAGCATTTT. Amino acid sequence: CASSPRREQPQHF.

The V gene is TRBV25-1, the J gene TRBJ2-3, with a weak D call TRBD2 (6 bases). The CDR3 loop spans 15 amino acids. CDR1 and CDR2 (germline): MGHDK, SYGVNS. V was shortened by 1 base and J by 4 bases, with 12 bases between the two germline ends. CDR3 sequence: CASSESGRRADTQYF. Written as DNA, the CDR3 is TGTGCCAGCAGTGAATCGGGGAGGAGGGCAGATACGCAGTATTTT.

The chain combines TRBV4-2 with TRBJ2-7, with 7 bases matching TRBD2. Germline V CDR1 and CDR2: LGHNA, YNFKEQ. The CDR3 covers 17 residues. The V segment lost 1 base and the J segment 3 bases; nucleotides outside the gene matches: 12. The CDR3 protein is CASSQAPTSADLYEQYF. CDR3 DNA: TGTGCCAGCAGCCAAGCTCCAACTAGCGCAGACCTCTACGAGCAGTACTTC.

The chain recombines TRBV28 with TRBJ1-5, with D maybe TRBD1 (5 bases). Trimming took 3 bases from V and 5 from J, leaving 14 bases between them. The CDR3 extends over 15 amino acids. Germline V gene sequence: CDR1 MDHEN, CDR2 SYDVKM. The CDR3 spells CASSFRGITDQPQHF. CDR3 DNA: TGTGCCAGCAGTTTCCGGGGGATAACCGATCAGCCCCAGCATTTT.

The CDR3 region is CASSPGTSGANVLTF. The CDR3 region has the DNA TGTGCCAGCAGCCCAGGGACCTCTGGGGCCAACGTCCTGACTTTC. This rearrangement joins TRBV9 to TRBJ2-6; perhaps D is TRBD1 or TRBD2 (5 bases each). Trimming took off 4 bases at V and 0 bases at J, with 8 bases between the two ends. From germline, CDR1 is SGDLS and CDR2 YYNGEE. The CDR3 is 15 amino acids.

The rearrangement uses TRBV29-1 and TRBJ2-3; D is perhaps TRBD1 (5 bases). Trimming left V 7 bases short and J 6 bases short, with 14 bases between. The germline V gene encodes CDR1 SQVTM and CDR2 ANQGSEA. This CDR3 spans 12 amino acids. CDR3 region: CSADKAGDTQYF. The CDR3 nucleotides read TGCAGCGCGGACAAAGCTGGGGATACGCAGTATTTT.

This sequence joins TRBV11-3 and TRBJ2-4, with 8 bases identical to TRBD1. J gave up 2 bases and V 4 bases, and 4 bases lay outside the gene matches. The CDR3 is 15 residues long. The germline CDR1 and CDR2 sequences are SGHNT and YENEEA. The CDR3: CASSSGQGSKNIQYF. In DNA, the CDR3 is TGTGCCAGCAGCTCCGGACAGGGTTCCAAAAACATTCAGTACTTC.

This chain joins TRBV11-2 and TRBJ2-1, with 9 bases lining up with TRBD2. The CDR3 has 15 amino acids. Germline loops: CDR1 SGHAT, CDR2 FQNNGV. V was clipped by 3 bases and J by 5 bases; unmatched bases: 5. In DNA form, the CDR3 reads TGTGCCAGCAGCTTCGTACTAGCGGGCAACAATGAGCAGTTCTTC. This codes for CASSFVLAGNNEQFF.

Here the CDR3 reads CASSQGSGQGADLPQHF. For the CDR3, the DNA is TGCGCCAGCAGCCAAGGATCGGGACAGGGGGCTGATCTGCCCCAGCATTTT. The chain employs TRBV4-1 and TRBJ1-5; TRBD1 agrees at 12 bases. CDR1 and CDR2 (germline): MGHRA, YSYEKL. This CDR3 comprises 17 residues. V dropped 1 base and J dropped 9; count of bases not matched to a gene: 10.

The chain recombines TRBV7-2 with TRBJ1-5; D is possibly TRBD1 (6 bases). V was trimmed by 5 bases and J by 4 bases, leaving 15 bases between them. Germline V gene sequence: CDR1 SGHTA, CDR2 FQGNSA. The CDR3 has 15 residues. In nucleotides, the CDR3 is TGTGCCAGCAGCCCGGCGCCGACAGGAAATCAGCCCCAGCATTTT. Translation gives CASSPAPTGNQPQHF. Full variable domain (outside the CDR3, taken from reference TRBV7-2 and TRBJ1-5): GAGVSQSPSNKVTEKGKDVELRCDPISGHTALYWYRQSLGQGLEFLIYFQGNSAPDKSGLPSDRFSAERTGGSVSTLTIQRTQQEDSAVYLCASSPAPTGNQPQHFGDGTRLSIL.

About this clone itself: This sample also contains other DNA sequences that code for the same CDR3. The V and J genes are TRBV18 and TRBJ1-1; D remains ambiguous. V was pared by 2 bases and J by 1 base, with 5 bases between. The germline gives CDR1 KGHSH, CDR2 LQKENI. This CDR3 spans 13 amino acids. The CDR3 protein is CASSPEQNTEAFF. DNA of the CDR3: TGTGCCAGCTCACCAGAACAGAACACTGAAGCTTTCTTT.